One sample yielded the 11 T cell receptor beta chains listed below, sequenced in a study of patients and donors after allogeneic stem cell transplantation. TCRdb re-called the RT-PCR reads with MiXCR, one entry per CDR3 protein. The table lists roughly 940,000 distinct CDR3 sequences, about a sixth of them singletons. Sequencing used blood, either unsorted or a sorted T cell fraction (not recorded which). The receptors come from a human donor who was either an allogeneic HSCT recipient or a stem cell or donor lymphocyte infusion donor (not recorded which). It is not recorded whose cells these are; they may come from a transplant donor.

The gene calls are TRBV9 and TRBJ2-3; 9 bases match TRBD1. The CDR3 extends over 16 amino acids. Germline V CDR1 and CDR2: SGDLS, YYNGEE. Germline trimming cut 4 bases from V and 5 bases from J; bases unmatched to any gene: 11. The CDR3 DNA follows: TGTGCCAGCAGCCAGGAGGGGACAGGGAGGGGAGATACGCAGTATTTT. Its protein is CASSQEGTGRGDTQYF.

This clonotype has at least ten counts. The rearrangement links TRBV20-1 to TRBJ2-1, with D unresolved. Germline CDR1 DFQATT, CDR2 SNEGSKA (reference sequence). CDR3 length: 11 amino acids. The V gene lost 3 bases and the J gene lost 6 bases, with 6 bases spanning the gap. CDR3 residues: CSAREGNEQFF. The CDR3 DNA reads TGCAGTGCTAGGGAAGGCAATGAGCAGTTCTTC.

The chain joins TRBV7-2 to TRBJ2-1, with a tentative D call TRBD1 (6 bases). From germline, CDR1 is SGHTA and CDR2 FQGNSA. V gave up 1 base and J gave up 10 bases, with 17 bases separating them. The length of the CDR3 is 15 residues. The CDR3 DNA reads TGTGCCAGCAGCTTAGAGTCGACCAGGGGAATAGAGCAGTTCTTC. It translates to CASSLESTRGIEQFF.

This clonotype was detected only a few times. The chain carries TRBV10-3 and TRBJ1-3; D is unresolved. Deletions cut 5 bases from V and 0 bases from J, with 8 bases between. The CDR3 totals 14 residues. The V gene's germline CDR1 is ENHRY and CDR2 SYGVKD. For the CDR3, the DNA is TGTGCCATCAGTCAAAATCCCTCTGGAAACACCATATATTTT. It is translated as CAISQNPSGNTIYF.

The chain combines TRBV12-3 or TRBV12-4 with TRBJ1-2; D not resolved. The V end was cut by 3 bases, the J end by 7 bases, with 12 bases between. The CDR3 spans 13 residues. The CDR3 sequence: CASSLFAARGYTF. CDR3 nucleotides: TGTGCCAGCAGTTTGTTCGCGGCCCGTGGCTACACCTTC.

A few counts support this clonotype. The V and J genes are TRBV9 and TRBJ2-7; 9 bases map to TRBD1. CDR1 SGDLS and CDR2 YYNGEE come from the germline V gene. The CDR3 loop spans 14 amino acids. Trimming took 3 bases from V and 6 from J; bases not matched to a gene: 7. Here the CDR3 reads CASSGSGTGSEQYF. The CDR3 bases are TGTGCCAGCAGCGGTTCCGGGACAGGGAGCGAGCAGTACTTC.

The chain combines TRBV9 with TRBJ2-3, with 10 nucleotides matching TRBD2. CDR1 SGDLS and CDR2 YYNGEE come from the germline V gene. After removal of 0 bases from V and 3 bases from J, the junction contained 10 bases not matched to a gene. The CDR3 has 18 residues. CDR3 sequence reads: CASSVAPGLAADTDTQYF. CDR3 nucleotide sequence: TGTGCCAGCAGCGTAGCGCCCGGACTAGCGGCCGATACAGATACGCAGTATTTT.

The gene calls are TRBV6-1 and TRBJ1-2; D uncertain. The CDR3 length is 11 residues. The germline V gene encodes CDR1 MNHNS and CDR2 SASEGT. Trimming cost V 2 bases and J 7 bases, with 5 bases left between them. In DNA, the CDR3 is TGTGCCAGCAGTGAAATGACTGGCTACACCTTC. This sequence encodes CASSEMTGYTF.

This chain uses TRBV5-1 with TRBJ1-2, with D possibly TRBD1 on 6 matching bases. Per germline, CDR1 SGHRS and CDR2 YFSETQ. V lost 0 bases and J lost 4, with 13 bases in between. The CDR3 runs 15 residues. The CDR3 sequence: CASSLAQGKTYGYTF. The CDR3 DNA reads TGCGCCAGCAGCTTGGCACAGGGCAAGACCTATGGCTACACCTTC.

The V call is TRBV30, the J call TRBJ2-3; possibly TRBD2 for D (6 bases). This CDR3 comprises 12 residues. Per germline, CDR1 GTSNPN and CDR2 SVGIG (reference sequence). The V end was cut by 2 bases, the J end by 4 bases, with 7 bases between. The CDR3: CAWSRGADTQYF. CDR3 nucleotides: TGTGCCTGGAGTCGCGGGGCAGATACGCAGTATTTT.

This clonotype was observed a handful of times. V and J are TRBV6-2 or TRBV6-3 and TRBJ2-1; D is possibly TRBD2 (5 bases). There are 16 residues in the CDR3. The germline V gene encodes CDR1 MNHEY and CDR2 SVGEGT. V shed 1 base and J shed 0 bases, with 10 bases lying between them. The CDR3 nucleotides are TGTGCCAGCAGTTACTTACCGGGAAACTCCTACAATGAGCAGTTCTTC. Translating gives CASSYLPGNSYNEQFF.